This T cell receptor (beta chain) was documented in a study of CD8 T cells in Susac syndrome. This clonotype was observed once. Random hexamers were used to reverse transcribe an amount of roughly 0.45 to 1 ug RNA. It was immunoSEQ multiplex PCR that amplified TCR beta CDR3 across 54 Vbeta and 13 Jbeta. MiXCR was run by TCRdb on the immunoSEQ multiplex PCR reads, yielding one entry per CDR3 protein. The table lists some 130,000 distinct CDR3 sequences, about 94% of them singletons, with approximately 0.12% in the top ten. Sequenced input: CD4+ T cells from PBMCs. This clonotype was obtained from a human donor with multiple sclerosis.

The DNA of the CDR3 is TGTGCCAGCAGTCTGGACAGGAGTATCGGGGAGCTGTTTTTT. Protein sequence: CASSLDRSIGELFF. The V call is TRBV12-3 or TRBV12-4, the J call TRBJ2-2; the match to TRBD1 covers 7 bases. The CDR3 is 14 amino acids. V gave up 5 bases and J gave up 7 bases; unmatched junction bases: 7.